This TCR beta chain is drawn from a study of T cell changes during pregnancy in multiple sclerosis. CDR1 and CDR2 (germline): SQVTM, ANQGSEA. This CDR3 region has 15 residues. Trimming left V 4 bases short and J 2 bases short, with 17 bases between. Only in-frame clones appear in the TCRdb table, and some are missing; sequencing was by immunoSEQ multiplex PCR. The sample lists about 40,000 clones, roughly 94% occurring once. The TCR originated in a female donor with multiple sclerosis, enrolled in a pregnancy study. Specimen: peripheral blood, collected in the third trimester of pregnancy. The J gene is TRBJ1-2, the V gene TRBV29-1, with a tentative D call TRBD1 (5 bases). The CDR3 here is CSVGLLGPTNYGYTF. The CDR3 region has the DNA TGCAGCGTTGGGCTGCTGGGGCCGACGAACTATGGCTACACCTTC. The whole variable domain, remainder taken from reference TRBV29-1 and TRBJ1-2, is SAVISQKPSRDICQRGTSLTIQCQVDSQVTMMFWYRQQPGQSLTLIATANQGSEATYESGFVIDKFPISRPNLTFSTLTVSNMSPEDSSIYLCSVGLLGPTNYGYTFGSGTRLTVV.